This T cell receptor (beta chain) was sequenced during a study of blood T cell repertoires in COVID-19. Original handling: It was from reference gene primer amplification that nucleated cell counts were estimated. The table came from immunoSEQ multiplex PCR; TCRdb's copy has only in-frame clones and leaves some out. V, J and clone size were drawn from that table, and D and trimming were deduced from the DNA. The sample includes roughly 74,000 clones, almost 85% of them seen just once. Looked up from germline, CDR1 is MNHNS and CDR2 is SASEGT. This CDR3 is 18 amino acids long. With regard to this clone: One end of the junction fails to match germline, which may point to a read error.

The sample taken for sequencing was peripheral blood. J is TRBJ2-5 and V is TRBV6-1, with 11 bases fitting TRBD2. The receptor was isolated from a man between 65 and 79 years old with acute or convalescent COVID-19. The CDR3 bases are TGTGCCAGCAGCGAAGAGGTCCTGACTAGCGGGACCCGAGAGACCCAGTACTTC. Translating it yields CASSEEVLTSGTRETQYF.